This T cell receptor (beta chain) was documented in a study of T cell responses to AZD1222 COVID-19 vaccine. Clones were read by immunoSEQ multiplex PCR, and TCRdb kept only the in-frame ones, dropping some. This table holds 120,000 or so clones, roughly 84% found once. Study findings and constraints: Along spike, vaccine-associated CD4 TCRs were found throughout, with dominance at 160-218 and 743-854. Baseline testing showed seropositivity in only a handful of AZD1222 recipients. Two doses of AZD1222 preceded a rise in Spike-specific TCR breadth and depth.

As concerns this clone: Its target is unknown.

Per germline, CDR1 MGHRA and CDR2 YSYEKL. There are 13 residues in the CDR3. V shed 1 base and J shed 4 bases, with 7 bases lying between them. The receptor's source is an adult who received the AZD1222 COVID-19 vaccine. The material sequenced was peripheral blood, taken 28 days after the second AZD1222 dose. The rearrangement links TRBV4-1 to TRBJ1-2, with D uncertain. CDR3 nucleotides: TGCGCCAGCAGCCAAGCCCTGGCCTATGGCTACACCTTC. As protein: CASSQALAYGYTF.